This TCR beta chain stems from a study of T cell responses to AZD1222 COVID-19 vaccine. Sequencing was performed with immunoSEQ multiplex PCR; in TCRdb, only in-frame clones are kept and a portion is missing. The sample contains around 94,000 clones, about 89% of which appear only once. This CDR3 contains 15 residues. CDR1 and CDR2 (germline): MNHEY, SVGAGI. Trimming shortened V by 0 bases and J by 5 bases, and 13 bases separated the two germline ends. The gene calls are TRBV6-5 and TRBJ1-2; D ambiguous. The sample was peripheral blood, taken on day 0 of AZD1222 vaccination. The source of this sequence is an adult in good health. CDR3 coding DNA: TGTGCCAGCAGTTACTCGGCCCTGGACGGGTATGGCTACACCTTC. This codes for CASSYSALDGYGYTF.